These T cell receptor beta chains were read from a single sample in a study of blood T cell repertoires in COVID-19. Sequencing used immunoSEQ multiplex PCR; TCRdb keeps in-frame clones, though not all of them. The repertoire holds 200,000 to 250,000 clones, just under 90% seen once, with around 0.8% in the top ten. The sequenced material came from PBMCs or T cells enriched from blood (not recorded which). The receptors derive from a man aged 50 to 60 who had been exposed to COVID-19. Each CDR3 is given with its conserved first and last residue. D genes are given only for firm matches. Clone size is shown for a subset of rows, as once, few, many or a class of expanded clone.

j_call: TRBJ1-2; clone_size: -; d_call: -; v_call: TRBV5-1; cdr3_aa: CASSLAAADGYTF; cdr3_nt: TGCGCCAGCAGCCTGGCGGCCGCGGATGGCTACACCTTC
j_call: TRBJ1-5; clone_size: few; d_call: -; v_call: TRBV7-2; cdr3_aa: CASSLQGTVSNQPQHF; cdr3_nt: TGTGCCAGCAGCTTACAGGGAACGGTTAGCAATCAGCCCCAGCATTTT
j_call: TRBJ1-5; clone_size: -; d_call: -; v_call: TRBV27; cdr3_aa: CASSSSFGEINQPQHF; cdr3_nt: TGTGCCAGCAGTTCGAGTTTTGGGGAGATCAATCAGCCCCAGCATTTT
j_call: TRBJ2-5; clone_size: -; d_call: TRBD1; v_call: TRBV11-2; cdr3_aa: CASSLRTGIGETQYF; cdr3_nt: TGTGCCAGCAGCTTACGGACAGGGATTGGGGAGACCCAGTACTTC
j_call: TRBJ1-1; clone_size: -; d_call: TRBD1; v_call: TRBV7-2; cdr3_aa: CASSLDRGLGTEAFF; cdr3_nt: TGTGCCAGCAGCTTAGACAGGGGGCTGGGCACTGAAGCTTTCTTT
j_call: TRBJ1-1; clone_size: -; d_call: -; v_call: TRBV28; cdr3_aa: CASSQPGWGNTEAFF; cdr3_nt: TGTGCCAGCAGTCAACCGGGATGGGGAAACACTGAAGCTTTCTTT
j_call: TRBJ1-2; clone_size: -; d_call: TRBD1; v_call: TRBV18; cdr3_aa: CASSPTGGDRNYGYTF; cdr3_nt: TGTGCCAGCTCACCGACAGGGGGAGATCGGAACTATGGCTACACCTTC
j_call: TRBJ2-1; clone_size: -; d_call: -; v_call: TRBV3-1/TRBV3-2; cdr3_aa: CASSQESETRSYNEQFF; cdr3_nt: TGTGCCAGCAGCCAAGAATCCGAGACAAGGTCCTACAATGAGCAGTTCTTC
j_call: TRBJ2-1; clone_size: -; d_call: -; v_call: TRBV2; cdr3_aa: CASSERFRDEQFF; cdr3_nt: TGTGCCAGCAGTGAGAGGTTTCGCGATGAGCAGTTCTTC
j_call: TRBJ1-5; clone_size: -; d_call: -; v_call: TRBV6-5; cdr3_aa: CATGQVSNQPQHF; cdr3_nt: TGTGCCACAGGGCAGGTTAGCAATCAGCCCCAGCATTTT
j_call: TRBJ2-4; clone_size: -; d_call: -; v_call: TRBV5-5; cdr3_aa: CASSLARENIQYF; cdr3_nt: TGTGCCAGCAGCTTGGCCCGGGAAAACATTCAGTACTTC
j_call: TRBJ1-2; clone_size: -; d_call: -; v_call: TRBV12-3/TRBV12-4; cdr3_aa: CASSLQAGLGVVF; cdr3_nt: TGTGCCAGCAGTTTACAGGCAGGCCTAGGGGTAGTCTTC
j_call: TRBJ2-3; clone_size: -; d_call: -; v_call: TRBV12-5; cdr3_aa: CASGLGPGGTDTQYF; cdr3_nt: TGTGCTAGTGGTTTGGGTCCGGGGGGCACAGATACGCAGTATTTT
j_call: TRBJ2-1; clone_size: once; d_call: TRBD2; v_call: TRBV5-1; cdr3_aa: CASSLAGTSGVNEQFF; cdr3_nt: TGCGCCAGCAGCTTGGCCGGGACTAGCGGGGTTAATGAGCAGTTCTTC
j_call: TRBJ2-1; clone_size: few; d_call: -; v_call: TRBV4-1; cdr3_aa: CASSQDSGFYQSSYNEQFF; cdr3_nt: TGCGCCAGCAGCCAAGATAGCGGCTTCTATCAGAGCTCCTACAATGAGCAGTTCTTC
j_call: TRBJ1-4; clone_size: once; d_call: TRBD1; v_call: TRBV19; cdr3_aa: CASRKGAANEKLFF; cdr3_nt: TGTGCCAGTCGTAAGGGGGCGGCTAATGAAAAACTGTTTTTT
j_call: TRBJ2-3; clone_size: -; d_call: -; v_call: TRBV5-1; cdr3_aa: CASSLARAGGHADTQYF; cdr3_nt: TGCGCCAGCAGCTTGGCCCGCGCCGGAGGGCACGCAGATACGCAGTATTTT
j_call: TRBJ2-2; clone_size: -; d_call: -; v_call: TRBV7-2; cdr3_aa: CASSSLLGAAVTGELFF; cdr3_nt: TGTGCCAGCAGCTCCCTCTTGGGAGCGGCGGTTACCGGGGAGCTGTTTTTT